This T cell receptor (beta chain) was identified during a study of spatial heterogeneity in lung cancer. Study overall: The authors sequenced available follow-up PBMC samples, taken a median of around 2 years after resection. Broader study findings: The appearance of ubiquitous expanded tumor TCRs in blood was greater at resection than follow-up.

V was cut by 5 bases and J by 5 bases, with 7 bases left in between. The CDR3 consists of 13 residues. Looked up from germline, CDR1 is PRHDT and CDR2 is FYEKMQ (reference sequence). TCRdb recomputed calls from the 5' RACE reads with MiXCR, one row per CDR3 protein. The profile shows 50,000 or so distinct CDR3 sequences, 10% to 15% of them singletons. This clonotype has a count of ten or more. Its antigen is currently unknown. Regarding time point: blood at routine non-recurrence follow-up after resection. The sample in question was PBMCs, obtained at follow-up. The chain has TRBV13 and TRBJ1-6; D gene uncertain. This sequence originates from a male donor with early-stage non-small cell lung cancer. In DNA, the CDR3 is TGTGCCAGCAGCCGCTACGATAATTCACCCCTCCACTTT. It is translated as CASSRYDNSPLHF. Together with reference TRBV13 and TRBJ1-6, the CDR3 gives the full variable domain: AAGVIQSPRHLIKEKRETATLKCYPIPRHDTVYWYQQGPGQDPQFLISFYEKMQSDKGSIPDRFSAQQFSDYHSELNMSSLELGDSALYFCASSRYDNSPLHFGNGTRLTVT.